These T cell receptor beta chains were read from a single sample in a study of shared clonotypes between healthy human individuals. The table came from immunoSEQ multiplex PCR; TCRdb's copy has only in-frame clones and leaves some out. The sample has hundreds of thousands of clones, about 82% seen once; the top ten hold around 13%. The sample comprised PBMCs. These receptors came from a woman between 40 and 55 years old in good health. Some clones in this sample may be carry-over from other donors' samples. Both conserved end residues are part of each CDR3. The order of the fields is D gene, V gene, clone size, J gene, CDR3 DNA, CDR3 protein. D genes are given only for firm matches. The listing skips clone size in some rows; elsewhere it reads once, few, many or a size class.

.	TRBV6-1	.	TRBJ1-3	TGTGCCAGCAGGGACGTCTACGGAAACACCATATATTTT	CASRDVYGNTIYF
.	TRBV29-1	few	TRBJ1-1	TGCAGCGTCATGGGGGGAGTTGGCACTGAAGCTTTCTTT	CSVMGGVGTEAFF
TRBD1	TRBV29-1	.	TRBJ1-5	TGCAGCGTTGGACAGGGGGGTAGCAATCAGCCCCAGCATTTT	CSVGQGGSNQPQHF
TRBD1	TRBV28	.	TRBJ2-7	TGTGCCAGCAGTTTATGGGTGACAGGGGGCGCCGAGCAGTACTTC	CASSLWVTGGAEQYF
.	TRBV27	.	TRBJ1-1	TGTGCCAGCAGTTCTTGGGGGGGAGGTGAAGCTTTCTTT	CASSSWGGGEAFF
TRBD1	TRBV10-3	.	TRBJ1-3	TGTGCCATCAGTGAAGACAGGGGGCTTTCTGGAAACACCATATATTTT	CAISEDRGLSGNTIYF
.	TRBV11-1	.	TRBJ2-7	TGTGCCAGCAGCTTAGTGGCTAGCGCCTACGAGCAGTACTTC	CASSLVASAYEQYF
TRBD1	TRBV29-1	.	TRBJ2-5	TGCAGCGTTGAAAGGGACAGCCAAGAGACCCAGTACTTC	CSVERDSQETQYF
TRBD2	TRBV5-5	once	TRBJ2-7	TGTGCCAGCACCCCTGGGACGGGTGCTAGCGGGAGGTACGAGCAGTACTTC	CASTPGTGASGRYEQYF
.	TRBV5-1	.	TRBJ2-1	TGCGCCAGCAGCTTGGGCGCCGGAGCCTACAATGAGCAGTTCTTC	CASSLGAGAYNEQFF
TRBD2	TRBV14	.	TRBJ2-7	TGTGCCAGCAGCCCCCGGGTAGCGGGAGTCTACGAGCAGTACTTC	CASSPRVAGVYEQYF
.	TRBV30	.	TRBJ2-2	TGTGCCTGGAGTAGGTTGGTTGGTAGGGAGCTGTTTTTT	CAWSRLVGRELFF
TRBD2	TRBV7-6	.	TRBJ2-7	TGTGCCAGCAGCCCCGGGCGGGAGTACGACGAGCAGTACTTC	CASSPGREYDEQYF
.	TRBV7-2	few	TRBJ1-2	TGTGCCAGCAGCTTAGAAGTGGGTAACTATGGCTACACCTTC	CASSLEVGNYGYTF
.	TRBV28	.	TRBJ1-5	TGTGCCAGCAGTTTTGGGGGTAATCAGCCCCAGCATTTT	CASSFGGNQPQHF
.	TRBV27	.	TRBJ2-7	TGTGCCAGCAGTTCCTTGGGGTTGGGAGGCTCCTACGAGCAGTACTTC	CASSSLGLGGSYEQYF
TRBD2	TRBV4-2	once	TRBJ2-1	TGTGCCAGCAGCCAAGAGCCCAGCGGGAGCTCCTACAATGAGCAGTTCTTC	CASSQEPSGSSYNEQFF
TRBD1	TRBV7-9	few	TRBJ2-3	TGTGCCAGCGTCTACCAGGGGGTAGATACGCAGTATTTT	CASVYQGVDTQYF
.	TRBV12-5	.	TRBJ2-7	TGTGCTAGTGGCCGGGACCGTTACGAGCAGTACTTC	CASGRDRYEQYF
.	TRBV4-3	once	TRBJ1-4	TGCGCCAGCAGCCAAGTTCCGGGGTCGTTTCCTAATGAAAAACTGTTTTTT	CASSQVPGSFPNEKLFF
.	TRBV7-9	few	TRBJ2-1	TGTGCCAGCAGCTCCAGGTTAGGTACGATCCCCAGCTCCTACAATGAGCAGTTCTTC	CASSSRLGTIPSSYNEQFF
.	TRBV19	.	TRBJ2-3	TGTGCCAGTAGTGCACTAGCCATGAGCACAGATACGCAGTATTTT	CASSALAMSTDTQYF
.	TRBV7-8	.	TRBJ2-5	TGTGCCAGCAGCCGACTTAGGGCGGAGAGAGAGACCCAGTACTTC	CASSRLRAERETQYF
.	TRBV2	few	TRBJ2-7	TGTGCCAGCTCGTCGAGGAGGTTGTATGAGCAGTACTTC	CASSSRRLYEQYF
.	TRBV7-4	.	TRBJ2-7	TGTGCCAGCAGCATATACGAGCAGTACTTC	CASSIYEQYF
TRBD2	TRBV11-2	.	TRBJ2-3	TGTGCCAGCAGCTATGCACGGGGAGGGGACACAGATACGCAGTATTTT	CASSYARGGDTDTQYF
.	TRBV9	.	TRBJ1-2	TGTGCCAGCAGCGTAGATCCTGAGACTAACTATGGCTACACCTTC	CASSVDPETNYGYTF
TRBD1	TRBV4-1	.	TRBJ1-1	TGCGCCAGCAGCCAAAACCAGGGGGCGTACACTGAAGCTTTCTTT	CASSQNQGAYTEAFF
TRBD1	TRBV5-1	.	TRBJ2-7	TGCGCCAGCAGCCAACTAGACAGGGGGCCCCACGAGCAGTACTTC	CASSQLDRGPHEQYF
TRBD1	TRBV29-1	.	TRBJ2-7	TGCAGCGCCGGACAGGGGGGTTTCTACGAGCAGTACTTC	CSAGQGGFYEQYF
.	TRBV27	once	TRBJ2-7	TGTGCCAGCAAAGAGGGCTGGGGCGAGCAGTACTTC	CASKEGWGEQYF
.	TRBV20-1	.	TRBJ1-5	TGCAGTGCTAGAGGCCCGGGGGCCCAGCATTTT	CSARGPGAQHF
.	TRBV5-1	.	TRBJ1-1	TGCGCCAGCAGCTCACAGGGTCCCGGGGCTGAAGCTTTCTTT	CASSSQGPGAEAFF
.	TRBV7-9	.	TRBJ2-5	TGTGCCAGCAGCTTGATGGCTAGCGTAAAAGAGACCCAGTACTTC	CASSLMASVKETQYF
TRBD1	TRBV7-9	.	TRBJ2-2	TGTGCCAGCAGACCGGGACAGGGGGCGATCGGGGAGCTGTTTTTT	CASRPGQGAIGELFF
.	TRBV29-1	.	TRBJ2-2	TGCAGCGCCACCGGACGGACCACCGGGGAGCTGTTTTTT	CSATGRTTGELFF
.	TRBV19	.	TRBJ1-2	TGTGCCAGTAGTCTAGAACGGGGCCGCGGCTACACCTTC	CASSLERGRGYTF
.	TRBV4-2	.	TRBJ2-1	TGTGCCAGCAGCCAAGACGGAAACTACAATGAGCAGTTCTTC	CASSQDGNYNEQFF
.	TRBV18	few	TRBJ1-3	TGTGCCAGCTCGGCCGAAAACACCATATATTTT	CASSAENTIYF
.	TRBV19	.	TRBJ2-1	TGTGCCAGTAGTGTCAGTCCCGGGACAGGGTTTCTAGCGGGGTACTACAATGAGCAGTTCTTC	CASSVSPGTGFLAGYYNEQFF
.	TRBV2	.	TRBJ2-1	TGTGCCAGCAAAACCCAGGGGAAAAGTGAGCAGTTCTTC	CASKTQGKSEQFF
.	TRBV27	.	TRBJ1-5	TGTGCCAGCAGTTCCAGGGTAGGCCGTCAGCCCCAGCATTTT	CASSSRVGRQPQHF
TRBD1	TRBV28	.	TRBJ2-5	TGTGCCAGCAGTTTAGGTCAGGGGGCGGTGGAGACCCAGTACTTC	CASSLGQGAVETQYF
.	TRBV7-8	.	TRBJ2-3	TGCGCCAGCAGCTCAGAGGGCCTCGGGGATACGCAGTATTTT	CASSSEGLGDTQYF
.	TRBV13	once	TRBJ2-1	TGTGCCAGCAGCTCCCCCGGGCCTCAGGGGTATGAGCAGTTCTTC	CASSSPGPQGYEQFF
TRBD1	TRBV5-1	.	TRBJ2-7	TGCGCCAGCAGCGGGGGGACAGGGCCCTACGAGCAGTACTTC	CASSGGTGPYEQYF
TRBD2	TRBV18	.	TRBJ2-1	TGTGCCAGCTCACCAGCTGTCGGGCGGGGGGGAAATGAGCAGTTCTTC	CASSPAVGRGGNEQFF
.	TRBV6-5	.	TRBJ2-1	TGTGCCAGCAGTTACGATTGGAGCGTGGGTTACAATGAGCAGTTCTTC	CASSYDWSVGYNEQFF
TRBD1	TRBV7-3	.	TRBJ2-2	TGTGCCAGCAGCTTAAGGAGGACAGGCACAAACACCGGGGAGCTGTTTTTT	CASSLRRTGTNTGELFF
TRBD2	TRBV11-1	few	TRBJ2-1	TGTGCCAGCAGCCCAGCTGGGCGGGAGCGTAGGAATGAGCAGTTCTTC	CASSPAGRERRNEQFF
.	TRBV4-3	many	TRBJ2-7	TGCGCCAGCAGCCAAGATTATTCTAGCCCTACACTCGAGCAGTACTTC	CASSQDYSSPTLEQYF
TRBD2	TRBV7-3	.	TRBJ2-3	TGTGCCAGCAGCTTATTGCCTAGCGGTAGCACAGATACGCAGTATTTT	CASSLLPSGSTDTQYF
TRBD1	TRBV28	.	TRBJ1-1	TGTGCCAGCAGTTGGCCGGGACAGGTGAACACTGAAGCTTTCTTT	CASSWPGQVNTEAFF
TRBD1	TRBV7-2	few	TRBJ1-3	TGTGCCAGCAGCCGGGACAGGGCTGGAAACACCATATATTTT	CASSRDRAGNTIYF
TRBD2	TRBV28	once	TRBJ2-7	TGTGCCAGCAGTCTAAGCGGGAGAGAGCAGTACTTC	CASSLSGREQYF